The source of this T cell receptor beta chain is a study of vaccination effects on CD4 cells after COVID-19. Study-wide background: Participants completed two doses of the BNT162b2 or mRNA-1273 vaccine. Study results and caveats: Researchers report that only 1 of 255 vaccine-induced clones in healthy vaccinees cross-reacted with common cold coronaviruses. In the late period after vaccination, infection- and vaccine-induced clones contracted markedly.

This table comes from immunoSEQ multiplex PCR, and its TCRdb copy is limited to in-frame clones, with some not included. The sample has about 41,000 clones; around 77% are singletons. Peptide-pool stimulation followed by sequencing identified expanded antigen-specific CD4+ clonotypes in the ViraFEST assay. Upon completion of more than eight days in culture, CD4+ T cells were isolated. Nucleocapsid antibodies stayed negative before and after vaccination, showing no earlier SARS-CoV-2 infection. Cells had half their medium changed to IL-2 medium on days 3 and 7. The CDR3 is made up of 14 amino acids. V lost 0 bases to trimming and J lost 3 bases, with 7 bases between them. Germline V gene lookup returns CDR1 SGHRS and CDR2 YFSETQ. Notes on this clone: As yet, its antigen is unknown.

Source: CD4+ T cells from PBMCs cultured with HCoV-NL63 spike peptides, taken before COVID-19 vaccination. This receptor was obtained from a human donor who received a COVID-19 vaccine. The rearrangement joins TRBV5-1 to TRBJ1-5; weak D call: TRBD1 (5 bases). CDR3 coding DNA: TGCGCCAGCAGCTTGGGGGACCTCAATCAGCCCCAGCATTTT. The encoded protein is CASSLGDLNQPQHF.